Shown below are 11 T cell receptor beta chains from a single sample sequenced in a study of T cell repertoires in cytomegalovirus infection. Antigens of these TCRs are unknown. MiXCR was run by TCRdb on the reads, yielding one entry per CDR3 protein. The repertoire consists of 650,000 to 900,000 distinct CDR3 sequences, with about 33% occurring once and the leading ten covering around 11%. Sequenced material: cultured CD8+ T cells from PBMCs, taken from culture after CMV antigen stimulation. The source is a human donor in good health (CMV status not recorded). Some clones in this sample may be carry-over from other donors' samples.

In its sample, this clonotype was seen a few times. The chain employs TRBV28 and TRBJ2-7, with D perhaps TRBD2 (6 bases). V shed 3 bases and J shed 4 bases, with 16 bases lying between them. CDR3 length: 15 residues. Germline values: CDR1 MDHEN, CDR2 SYDVKM. CDR3 residues: CASSLGGGTYYEQYF. DNA of the CDR3: TGTGCCAGCAGTTTGGGTGGGGGGACCTATTACGAGCAGTACTTC.

CDR3 in DNA: TGTGCCATCCGGACACCTCAAGACGAGCAGTACTTC. It translates to CAIRTPQDEQYF. This sequence joins TRBV28 and TRBJ2-7, with D possibly being TRBD1 (5 bases). The CDR3 is made up of 12 amino acids. CDR1 MDHEN and CDR2 SYDVKM come from the germline V gene. The ends were cut back, 10 bases at V and 5 bases at J, with 15 bases in the middle.

This clonotype has just a few counts. The rearrangement uses TRBV4-1 and TRBJ1-2; D not resolved. CDR1 and CDR2 (germline): MGHRA, YSYEKL. V lost 4 bases and J lost 4, with 16 bases in between. CDR3 length: 15 amino acids. DNA of the CDR3: TGCGCCAGCAGCCCCAACCTCGGAAGCACCTATGGCTACACCTTC. Its protein is CASSPNLGSTYGYTF.

A few counts support this clonotype. This sequence joins TRBV12-3 or TRBV12-4 and TRBJ1-1; 8 bases are shared with TRBD1. This CDR3 contains 14 residues. The V gene end was trimmed by 7 bases and the J gene end by 5 bases; junction bases not matched to a gene: 9. This CDR3 reads CASKSGQGETEAFF. The CDR3 DNA follows: TGTGCCAGCAAATCCGGACAGGGAGAAACTGAAGCTTTCTTT.

J is TRBJ1-1 and V is TRBV5-5, with 7 bases lining up with TRBD1. The J segment lost 4 bases and the V segment lost 4 bases, leaving 7 bases of the junction unmatched. CDR1 is SGHKS, CDR2 YYEKEE, per germline (reference sequence). CDR3 size: 14 residues. CDR3 residues: CASSISYRGTEAFF. CDR3 sequence (DNA): TGTGCCAGCAGCATATCTTACAGGGGCACTGAAGCTTTCTTT.

In its sample, this clonotype was seen a few times. This chain links TRBV5-6 with TRBJ2-7; unclear D gene. CDR3 length: 15 residues. CDR1 and CDR2 (germline): SGHDT, YYEEEE. V was pared by 4 bases and J by 3 bases, with 17 bases between. In DNA form, the CDR3 reads TGTGCCAGCAGCCCCCCGGCGGCTTACGTCTACGAGCAGTACTTC. It encodes CASSPPAAYVYEQYF.

As regards this clonotype: A much larger clone is a single base away; this may be a read error. The chain carries TRBV7-2 and TRBJ1-5, with D possibly TRBD1 on 6 matching bases. Per germline, CDR1 SGHTA and CDR2 FQGNSA. The CDR3 has 15 amino acids. The CDR3 sequence is CASSFFQGKDQPQQF. DNA for the CDR3: TGTGCCAGCAGCTTTTTTCAGGGGAAAGATCAGCCCCAGCAGTTT.

Written as DNA, the CDR3 is TGCAGTGCTGCGTCTGGAAACACCATATATTTT. It is translated as CSAASGNTIYF. The V call is TRBV20-1, the J call TRBJ1-3; D uncertain. Germline CDR1 and CDR2: DFQATT and SNEGSKA (reference sequence). Trimming removed 5 bases from V and 1 base from J, with 3 bases in between. This CDR3 region has 11 residues.

This clonotype was found many times. The chain uses TRBV15 and TRBJ2-7, with a weak D call TRBD1 (6 bases). This CDR3 spans 13 amino acids. The ends were cut back, 8 bases at V and 0 bases at J, with 11 bases in the middle. Germline CDR1 LNHNV, CDR2 YYDKDF (reference sequence). CDR3 loop: CATLGDNSYEQYF. The CDR3 nucleotides read TGTGCCACCCTCGGGGACAACTCCTACGAGCAGTACTTC.

This clonotype turned up a few times. Written as DNA, the CDR3 is TGTGCTAGTGGTTTCCAGGGGGGGACAGGGGGCATGAACACTGAAGCTTTCTTT. Residues: CASGFQGGTGGMNTEAFF. The genes are TRBV12-5 and TRBJ1-1, with TRBD1 matching over 12 bases. The length of the CDR3 is 18 residues. The V gene's germline CDR1 is LGHNT and CDR2 FRNRAP. With 3 bases clipped from V and 0 bases from J, the junction kept 8 bases outside the gene matches.

The rearrangement uses TRBV29-1 and TRBJ2-7; no definite D call. Germline V lookup: CDR1 SQVTM, CDR2 ANQGSEA. Trimming shortened V by 5 bases and J by 4 bases, and 12 bases separated the two germline ends. This CDR3 has 12 amino acids. The CDR3 region is CSVLTGNYEQYV. The CDR3 bases are TGCAGCGTTTTGACGGGTAATTACGAGCAGTACGTC.